These 19 T cell receptor beta chains were sequenced from one sample in a study of blood T cell repertoires in COVID-19. Libraries were prepared by immunoSEQ multiplex PCR; TCRdb keeps only in-frame clonotypes and omits some of them. Of around 470,000 clones in the sample, 89% were seen once. Input material: peripheral blood. The origin of the receptors is a man younger than 35 with COVID-19, enrolled during active disease.

This clone has just one count. The chain is built from TRBV2 and TRBJ1-1; D is unclear. The CDR3 sequence is 12 residues long. Trimming removed 4 bases at V and 9 bases at J, with 12 bases between. Germline V gene lookup returns CDR1 SNHLY and CDR2 FYNNEI. In DNA, the CDR3 is TGTGCCAGCAGTGTACCGGGAACGCAAGCTTTCTTT. Translated, it gives CASSVPGTQAFF.

CDR3 loop: CASTEGAVSNNEQFF. CDR3 in DNA: TGTGCCAGCACCGAAGGGGCAGTCTCTAACAATGAGCAGTTCTTC. The chain employs TRBV7-9 and TRBJ2-1, with TRBD1 as a possible D gene (5 bases). Trimming stripped 7 bases from V and 5 bases from J, with 18 bases between. CDR1 and CDR2 from the germline V gene are SEHNR and FQNEAQ (reference sequence). This CDR3 has 15 amino acids. The whole variable domain, filled in from reference TRBV7-9 and TRBJ2-1, reads DTGVSQNPRHKITKRGQNVTFRCDPISEHNRLYWYRQTLGQGPEFLTYFQNEAQLEKSRLLSDRFSAERPKGSFSTLEIQRTEQGDSAMYLCASTEGAVSNNEQFFGPGTRLTVL.

The J gene is TRBJ1-1, the V gene TRBV13; D is undetermined. Trimming took 3 bases from V and 1 from J, leaving 6 bases between them. The germline V gene encodes CDR1 PRHDT and CDR2 FYEKMQ (reference sequence). The CDR3 is 13 residues long. CDR3 DNA sequence: TGTGCCAGCAGCTTCCGGGGGAACACTGAAGCTTTCTTT. It is translated as CASSFRGNTEAFF.

The J gene is TRBJ2-4, the V gene TRBV18; 7 bases line up with TRBD1. The germline V gene encodes CDR1 KGHSH and CDR2 LQKENI. The CDR3 has 15 amino acids. V shed 3 bases and J 6 bases; nucleotides not matched to a gene: 8. In DNA, the CDR3 is TGTGCCAGCTCACCGCCCCGACAGGGAACAAACATTCAGTACTTC. It codes for CASSPPRQGTNIQYF.

This chain joins TRBV7-9 and TRBJ2-1; 9 nucleotides agree with TRBD2. The J segment lost 1 base and the V segment lost 10 bases, leaving 5 bases of the junction unmatched. The CDR3 totals 14 residues. Germline assignment: CDR1 SEHNR and CDR2 FQNEAQ (reference sequence). The CDR3 sequence is CAISGSDSYNEQFF. The DNA for the CDR3 is TGTGCCATTAGCGGGAGTGATTCCTACAATGAGCAGTTCTTC.

The chain employs TRBV9 and TRBJ1-2, with D possibly being TRBD1 (5 bases). Germline CDR1 is SGDLS and CDR2 is YYNGEE. The CDR3 extends over 16 amino acids. Deletions cut 2 bases from V and 6 bases from J, with 20 bases between. The CDR3, as DNA: TGTGCCAGCAGCGTCGGATTGACAGCTCAACCGGATGGCTACACCTTC. Translated, it gives CASSVGLTAQPDGYTF.

V and J are TRBV12-5 and TRBJ1-5; perhaps TRBD1 as D (5 bases). There are 14 residues in the CDR3. Trimming removed 6 bases at V and 6 bases at J, with 15 bases between. The germline V gene has CDR1 LGHNT and CDR2 FRNRAP. The CDR3 loop is CASGIGGSGQPQHF. The CDR3 nucleotides read TGTGCTAGTGGAATCGGGGGTAGCGGTCAGCCCCAGCATTTT.

The chain employs TRBV3-1 (or the pseudogene TRBV3-2) and TRBJ2-6; D is undetermined. In germline, CDR1 is LGHDT, CDR2 YNNKEL (reference sequence). This CDR3 spans 18 amino acids. Trimming removed 0 bases from V and 1 base from J, with 13 bases in between. The CDR3 bases are TGTGCCAGCAGCCAAGACCCAGGTACATTATCTGGGGCCAACGTCCTGACTTTC. It yields the protein CASSQDPGTLSGANVLTF.

This chain links TRBV3-1 (or the pseudogene TRBV3-2) with TRBJ2-1; D perhaps matches TRBD2 (5 bases). V was clipped by 3 bases and J by 1 base, with 7 bases between them. This CDR3 has 14 residues. Germline CDR1 and CDR2: LGHDT and YNNKEL (reference sequence). This CDR3 is CASSQTGSYNEQFF. In DNA, the CDR3 is TGTGCCAGCAGCCAGACGGGATCCTACAATGAGCAGTTCTTC.

The gene calls are TRBV11-2 and TRBJ2-4; D is unclear. The germline CDR1 and CDR2 sequences are SGHAT and FQNNGV. This CDR3 has 14 amino acids. V lost 4 bases to trimming and J lost 1 base, with 8 bases between them. The CDR3: CASSSPSAKNIQYF. CDR3 DNA: TGTGCCAGCAGCTCCCCCTCGGCCAAAAACATTCAGTACTTC. The variable domain in full, with the rest retrieved from reference TRBV11-2 and TRBJ2-4, is EAGVAQSPRYKIIEKRQSVAFWCNPISGHATLYWYQQILGQGPKLLIQFQNNGVVDDSQLPKDRFSAERLKGVDSTLKIQPAKLEDSAVYLCASSSPSAKNIQYFGAGTRLSVL.

This chain uses TRBV5-1 with TRBJ2-5; tentatively, D is TRBD2 (6 bases). Deletions cut 3 bases from V and 4 bases from J, with 16 bases between. The CDR3 spans 15 residues. Germline CDR1 is SGHRS and CDR2 is YFSETQ. The CDR3 reads CASSSWVAAVETQYF. The CDR3 DNA is TGCGCCAGCAGCTCCTGGGTAGCGGCGGTAGAGACCCAGTACTTC.

V gene TRBV24-1 combines with J gene TRBJ2-2; 12 bases match TRBD2. The V gene's germline CDR1 is KGHDR and CDR2 SFDVKD. The CDR3 consists of 17 residues. V dropped 3 bases and J dropped 4; count of bases not matched to a gene: 5. In DNA, the CDR3 is TGTGCCACCAGTGATCCAGCTAGCGGGAGGGCCACCGGGGAGCTGTTTTTT. This codes for CATSDPASGRATGELFF.

The chain has TRBV7-3 and TRBJ2-5; 11 bases are a match to TRBD2. V trimming: 5 bases; J trimming: 5 bases; junction bases outside the gene matches: 4. The CDR3 sequence is 14 residues long. From germline, CDR1 is SGHTA and CDR2 FQGTGA. The CDR3 is CASSRSGRGETQYF. The CDR3 DNA reads TGTGCCAGCAGCCGTAGCGGGAGGGGGGAGACCCAGTACTTC.

This clone was counted only a few times. The V and J genes are TRBV7-8 and TRBJ2-5, with 7 bases aligning to TRBD2. Germline V gene data show CDR1 as SGHVS and CDR2 as FQNEAQ. Trimming cost V 1 base and J 5 bases; bases outside gene matches: 7. The CDR3 has 15 residues. The CDR3 loop reads CASSLGTSEKETQYF. The CDR3 nucleotides are TGTGCCAGCAGCTTAGGGACTAGTGAGAAGGAGACCCAGTACTTC.

The V gene is TRBV24-1, the J gene TRBJ1-4; no reliable D call. Looked up from germline, CDR1 is KGHDR and CDR2 is SFDVKD. The length of the CDR3 is 9 residues. The CDR3 reads CAGGEKLFF. In nucleotides, the CDR3 is TGTGCTGGTGGCGAAAAACTGTTTTTT.

The gene calls are TRBV11-2 and TRBJ1-5, with 8 bases identical to TRBD1. The CDR3 covers 14 residues. J gave up 7 bases and V 5 bases, and 7 bases lay outside the gene matches. Germline V lookup: CDR1 SGHAT, CDR2 FQNNGV. The CDR3 is CASSQTGAGQPQHF. In DNA, the CDR3 is TGTGCCAGCAGCCAGACAGGGGCTGGCCAGCCCCAGCATTTT.

The chain employs TRBV12-3 or TRBV12-4 and TRBJ2-1; possible D gene TRBD2, 5 bases. The CDR3 covers 13 residues. Trimming pared 4 bases from V and 9 bases from J, leaving 13 bases between. The CDR3 region has the DNA TGTGCCAGCAGTTACGGGGAGTATCGTGAGCAGTTCTTC. Protein: CASSYGEYREQFF.

The J gene is TRBJ1-2, the V gene TRBV5-4; D possibly corresponds to TRBD1 (6 bases). The CDR3 is 13 amino acids. V was trimmed by 4 bases and J by 6 bases, leaving 13 bases between them. Germline-derived CDR1 and CDR2 are SGHNT and YYREEE (reference sequence). As DNA, the CDR3 is TGTGCCAGCAGCCGACAGGATCCCAATGGCTACACCTTC. Translating it yields CASSRQDPNGYTF.

The rearrangement joins TRBV2 to TRBJ1-1, with unresolved D. CDR1 and CDR2 (germline): SNHLY, FYNNEI. The CDR3 totals 14 residues. V gave up 11 bases and J gave up 1 base, with 17 bases separating them. Written as DNA, the CDR3 is TGTGCCGATTCGACGACATTTGGGAACACTGAAGCTTTCTTT. This sequence encodes CADSTTFGNTEAFF. Full variable domain (remainder filled in from reference TRBV2 and TRBJ1-1): EPEVTQTPSHQVTQMGQEVILRCVPISNHLYFYWYRQILGQKVEFLVSFYNNEISEKSEIFDDQFSVERPDGSNFTLKIRSTKLEDSAMYFCADSTTFGNTEAFFGQGTRLTVV.